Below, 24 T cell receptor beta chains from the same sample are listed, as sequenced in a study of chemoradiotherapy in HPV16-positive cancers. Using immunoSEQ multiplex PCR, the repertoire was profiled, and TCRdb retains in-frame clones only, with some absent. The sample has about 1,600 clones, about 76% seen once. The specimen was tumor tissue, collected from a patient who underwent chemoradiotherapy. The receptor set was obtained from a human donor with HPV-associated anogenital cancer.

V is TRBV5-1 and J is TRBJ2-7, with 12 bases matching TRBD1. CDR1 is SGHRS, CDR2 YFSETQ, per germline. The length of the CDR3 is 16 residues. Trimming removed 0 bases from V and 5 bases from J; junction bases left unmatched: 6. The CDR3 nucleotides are TGCGCCAGCAGCTTGGACGTGGGACAGGGGGCTAACGAGCAGTACTTC. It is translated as CASSLDVGQGANEQYF.

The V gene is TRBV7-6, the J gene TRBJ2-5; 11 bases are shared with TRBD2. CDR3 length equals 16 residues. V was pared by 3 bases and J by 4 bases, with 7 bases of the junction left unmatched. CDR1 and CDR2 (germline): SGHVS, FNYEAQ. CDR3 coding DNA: TGTGCCAGCAGCTTCGACTTAGCGGGGGGGCGAGAGACCCAGTACTTC. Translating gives CASSFDLAGGRETQYF.

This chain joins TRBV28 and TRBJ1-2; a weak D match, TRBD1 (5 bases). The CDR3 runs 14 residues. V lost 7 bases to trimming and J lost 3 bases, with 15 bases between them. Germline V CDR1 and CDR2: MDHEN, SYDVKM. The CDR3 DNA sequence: TGTGCCAGCACCCCTGGACGGGGGTACTATGGCTACACCTTC. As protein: CASTPGRGYYGYTF.

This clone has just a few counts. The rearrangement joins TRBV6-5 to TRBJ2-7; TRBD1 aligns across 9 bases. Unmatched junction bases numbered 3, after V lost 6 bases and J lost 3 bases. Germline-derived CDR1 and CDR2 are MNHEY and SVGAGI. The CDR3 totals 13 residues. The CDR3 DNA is TGTGCCAGCAGGAAGGGACAGGGCTACGAGCAGTACTTC. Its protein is CASRKGQGYEQYF.

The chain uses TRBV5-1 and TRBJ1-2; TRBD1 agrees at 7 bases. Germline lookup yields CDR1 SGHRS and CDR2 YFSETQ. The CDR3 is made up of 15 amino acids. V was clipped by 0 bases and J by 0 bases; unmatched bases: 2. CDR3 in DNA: TGCGCCAGCAGCTTGGACAGGGGAGCTAACTATGGCTACACCTTC. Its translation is CASSLDRGANYGYTF.

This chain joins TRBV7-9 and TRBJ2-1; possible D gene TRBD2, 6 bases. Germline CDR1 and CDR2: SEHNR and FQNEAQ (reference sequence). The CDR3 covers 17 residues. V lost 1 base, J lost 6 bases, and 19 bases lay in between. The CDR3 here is CASSLVYGSGESNEQFF. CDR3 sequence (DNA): TGTGCCAGCAGCTTAGTTTACGGGTCGGGAGAATCCAATGAGCAGTTCTTC.

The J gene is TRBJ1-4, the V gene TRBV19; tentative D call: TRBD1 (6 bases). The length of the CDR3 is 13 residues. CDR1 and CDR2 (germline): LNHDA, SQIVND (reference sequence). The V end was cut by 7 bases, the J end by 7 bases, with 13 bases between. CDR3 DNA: TGTGCCAGTAAGGAGCTAGGGGGTGAAAAACTGTTTTTT. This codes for CASKELGGEKLFF.

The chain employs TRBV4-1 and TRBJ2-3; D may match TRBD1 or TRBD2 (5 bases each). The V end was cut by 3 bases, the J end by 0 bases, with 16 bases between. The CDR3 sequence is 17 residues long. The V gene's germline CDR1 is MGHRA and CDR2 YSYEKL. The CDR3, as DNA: TGCGCCAGCAGCCATGGGACCCCGCGATTTAGCACAGATACGCAGTATTTT. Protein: CASSHGTPRFSTDTQYF.

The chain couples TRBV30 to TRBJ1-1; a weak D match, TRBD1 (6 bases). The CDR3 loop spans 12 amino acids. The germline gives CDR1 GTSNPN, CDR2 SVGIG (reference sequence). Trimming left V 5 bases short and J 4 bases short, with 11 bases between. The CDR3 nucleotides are TGTGCCTGGGACAGGAGCGGCACTGAAGCTTTCTTT. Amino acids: CAWDRSGTEAFF.

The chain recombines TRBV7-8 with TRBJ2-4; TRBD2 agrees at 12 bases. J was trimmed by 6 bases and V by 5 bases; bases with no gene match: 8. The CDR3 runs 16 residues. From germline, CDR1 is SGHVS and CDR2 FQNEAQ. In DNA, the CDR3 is TGTGCCAGCAGCCTCCTAGCGGGGGGGCCCGGAAACATTCAGTACTTC. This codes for CASSLLAGGPGNIQYF.

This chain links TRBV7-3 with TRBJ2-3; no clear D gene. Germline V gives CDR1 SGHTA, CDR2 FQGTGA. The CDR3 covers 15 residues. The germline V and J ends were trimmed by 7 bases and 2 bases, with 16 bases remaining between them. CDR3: CASTRLGQNTDTQYF. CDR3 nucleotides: TGTGCCAGCACCCGCTTGGGCCAGAACACAGATACGCAGTATTTT.

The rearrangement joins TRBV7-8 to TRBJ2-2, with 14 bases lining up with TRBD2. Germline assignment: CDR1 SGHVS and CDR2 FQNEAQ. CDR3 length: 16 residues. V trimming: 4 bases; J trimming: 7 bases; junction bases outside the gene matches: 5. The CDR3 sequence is CASSSGGTSGGGELFF. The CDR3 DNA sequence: TGTGCCAGCAGCTCTGGCGGGACTAGCGGGGGCGGGGAGCTGTTTTTT.

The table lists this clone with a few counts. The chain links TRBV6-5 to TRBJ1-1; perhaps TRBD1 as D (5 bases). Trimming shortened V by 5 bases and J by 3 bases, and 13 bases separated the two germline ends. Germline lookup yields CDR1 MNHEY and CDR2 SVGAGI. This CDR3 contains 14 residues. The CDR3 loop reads CASSQMGRDTEAFF. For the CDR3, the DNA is TGTGCCAGCAGTCAAATGGGCAGGGACACTGAAGCTTTCTTT.

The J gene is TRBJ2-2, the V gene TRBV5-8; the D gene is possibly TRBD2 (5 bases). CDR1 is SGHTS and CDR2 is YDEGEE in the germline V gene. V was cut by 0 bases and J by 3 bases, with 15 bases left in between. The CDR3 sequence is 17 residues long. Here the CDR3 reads CASSLEFVGAYTGELFF. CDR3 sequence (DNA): TGTGCCAGCAGCTTGGAGTTTGTGGGAGCTTACACCGGGGAGCTGTTTTTT.

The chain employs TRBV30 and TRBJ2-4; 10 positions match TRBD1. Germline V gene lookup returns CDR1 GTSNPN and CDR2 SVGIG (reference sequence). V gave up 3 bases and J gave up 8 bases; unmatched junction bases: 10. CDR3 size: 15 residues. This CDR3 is CAWRPTGGARDIQYF. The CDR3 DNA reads TGTGCCTGGAGACCGACAGGGGGCGCCCGAGACATTCAGTACTTC.

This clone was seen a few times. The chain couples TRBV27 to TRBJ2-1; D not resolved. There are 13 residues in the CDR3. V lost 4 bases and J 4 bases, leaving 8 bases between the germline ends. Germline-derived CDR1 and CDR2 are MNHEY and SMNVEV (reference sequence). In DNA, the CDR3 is TGTGCCAGCAGTTCCGGAGTATACAATGAGCAGTTCTTC. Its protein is CASSSGVYNEQFF.

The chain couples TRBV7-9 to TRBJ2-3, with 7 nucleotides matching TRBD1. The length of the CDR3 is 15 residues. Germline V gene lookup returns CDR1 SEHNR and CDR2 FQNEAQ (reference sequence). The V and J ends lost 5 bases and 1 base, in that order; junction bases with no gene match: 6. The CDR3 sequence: CASSNGQARTDTQYF. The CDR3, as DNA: TGTGCCAGCAGCAACGGACAGGCTCGCACAGATACGCAGTATTTT.

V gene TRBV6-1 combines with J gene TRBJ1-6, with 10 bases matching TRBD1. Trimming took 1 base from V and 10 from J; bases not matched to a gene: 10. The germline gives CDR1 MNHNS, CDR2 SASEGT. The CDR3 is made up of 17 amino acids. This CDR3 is CASSEGPGQGLYSPLHF. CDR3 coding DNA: TGTGCCAGCAGTGAAGGCCCGGGACAGGGGCTTTACTCACCCCTCCACTTT.

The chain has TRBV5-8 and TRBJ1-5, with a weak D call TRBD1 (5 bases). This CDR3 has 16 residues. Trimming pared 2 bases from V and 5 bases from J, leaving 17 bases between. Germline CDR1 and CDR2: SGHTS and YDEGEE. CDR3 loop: CASSFDLGLGHQPQHF. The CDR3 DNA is TGTGCCAGCAGCTTTGATCTGGGACTGGGACATCAGCCCCAGCATTTT.

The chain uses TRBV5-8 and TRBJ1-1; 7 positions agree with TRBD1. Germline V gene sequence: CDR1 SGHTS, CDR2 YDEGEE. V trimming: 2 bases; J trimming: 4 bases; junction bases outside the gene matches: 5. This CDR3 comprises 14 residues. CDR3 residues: CASSFGRQGTEAFF. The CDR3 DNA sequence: TGTGCCAGCAGCTTTGGTAGACAGGGCACTGAAGCTTTCTTT. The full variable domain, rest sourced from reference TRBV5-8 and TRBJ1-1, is EAGVTQSPTHLIKTRGQQATLRCSPISGHTSVYWYQQALGLGLQFLLWYDEGEERNRGNFPPRFSGRQFPNYSSELNVNALELEDSALYLCASSFGRQGTEAFFGQGTRLTVV.

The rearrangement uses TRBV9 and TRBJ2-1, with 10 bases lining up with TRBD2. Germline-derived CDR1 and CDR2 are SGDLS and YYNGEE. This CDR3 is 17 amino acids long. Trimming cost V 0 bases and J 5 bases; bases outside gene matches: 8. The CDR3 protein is CASSVGVGAGGDNEQFF. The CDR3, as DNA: TGTGCCAGCAGCGTAGGAGTGGGAGCGGGGGGGGACAATGAGCAGTTCTTC.

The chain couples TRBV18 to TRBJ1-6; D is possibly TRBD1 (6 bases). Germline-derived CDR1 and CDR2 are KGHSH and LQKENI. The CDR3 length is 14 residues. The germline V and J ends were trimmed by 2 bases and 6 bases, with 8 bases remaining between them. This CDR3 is CASSPGQINSPLHF. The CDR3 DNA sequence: TGTGCCAGCTCACCAGGACAGATTAATTCACCCCTCCACTTT.

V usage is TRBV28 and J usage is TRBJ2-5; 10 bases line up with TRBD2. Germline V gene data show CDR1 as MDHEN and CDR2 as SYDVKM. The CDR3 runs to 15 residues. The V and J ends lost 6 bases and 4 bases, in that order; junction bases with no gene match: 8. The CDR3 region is CASSALAGGVETQYF. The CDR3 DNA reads TGTGCCAGCAGCGCTTTAGCGGGGGGAGTAGAGACCCAGTACTTC.

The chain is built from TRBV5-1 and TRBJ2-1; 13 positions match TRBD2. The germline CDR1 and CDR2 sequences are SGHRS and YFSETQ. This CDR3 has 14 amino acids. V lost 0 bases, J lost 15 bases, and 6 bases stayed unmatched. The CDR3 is CASSLELAGGTMFF. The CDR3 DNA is TGCGCCAGCAGCTTGGAACTAGCGGGAGGGACGATGTTCTTC.